This entry features one T cell receptor beta chain sequence. Its antigen is currently unknown. The data derive from a study of beta chain features in type 1 diabetes. Reverse transcription of all isolated RNA meant that expressed TCRB transcripts were sequenced. TCRdb keeps only in-frame clones here, not all; method: immunoSEQ multiplex PCR. The table has around 500,000 clones, over 25% seen once. Study-wide results and limits: The analysis here could not establish whether HLA type shapes TCRB rearrangement. Shortening that was moderate but significant affected the TCRB CDR3s of Type 1 diabetes patients in all four CD4+ subsets.

CDR1 is MNHEY and CDR2 is SMNVEV in the germline V gene (reference sequence). Trimming took off 5 bases at V and 6 bases at J, with 15 bases between the two ends. The CDR3 spans 14 residues. Averaging about 116 mL, one heparinised blood draw came from each individual donor. Via CD45RO/CCR7/CD25/CD127/CD95/CD27, cells of the CD4+ naive, central memory, regulatory and stem cell-like memory subsets were sorted. The J gene is TRBJ2-3, the V gene TRBV27; D not resolved. Sequencing was carried out using naive CD4+ T cells from blood. The source is a man aged 18 to 29 in good health. CDR3 nucleotides: TGTGCCAGCAGTACCCGGGCGGCGCGGGATACGCAGTATTTT. This gives the protein CASSTRAARDTQYF.